This TCR beta chain was found in a study of T cell responses to AZD1222 COVID-19 vaccine. Sequenced by immunoSEQ multiplex PCR; TCRdb stores in-frame clones only, minus some. The sample holds 140,000 or so clones, roughly 93% seen once. Study findings and constraints: Clonal diversity was possibly underestimated, and white British individuals and females predominated among donors. Elevations in Spike-specific TCR breadth and depth followed administration of two AZD1222 doses.

The CDR3 is 18 residues long. A remark on this clone: What it binds is not known.

The source of this sequence is an adult who received the AZD1222 COVID-19 vaccine. Sequenced here: peripheral blood, sampled 28 days after the second AZD1222 dose. This chain joins TRBV7-5 and TRBJ1-5; TRBD1 is taken as the D call from the table, unchecked against the DNA. TRBV7-5 is annotated as a pseudogene. The CDR3 reads CARSSGQGARGSNQPQHF. The CDR3 coding sequence is TGTGCCAGAAGCTCTGGACAGGGGGCACGGGGTAGCAATCAGCCCCAGCATTTT.